The 13 T cell receptor beta chains given below trace back to one sample, sequenced in a study of cytomegalovirus exposure and HLA in healthy donors. Vbeta (60) and Jbeta (13) primers were used in the PCR. Sequencing was performed with immunoSEQ multiplex PCR; in TCRdb, only in-frame clones are kept and a portion is missing. This table has approximately 190,000 clones, over 75% appearing once. The sample taken for sequencing was PBMCs. These receptor sequences come from a man in his fifties in good health and CMV-seronegative.

The J gene is TRBJ2-1, the V gene TRBV4-3, with 9 bases that match TRBD2. The length of the CDR3 is 19 residues. CDR1 and CDR2 from the germline V gene are LGHNA and YSLEER. V trimming: 0 bases; J trimming: 6 bases; junction bases outside the gene matches: 15. CDR3: CASSQEWGSGGIRVNEQFF. The CDR3 DNA follows: TGCGCCAGCAGCCAAGAGTGGGGTAGCGGGGGAATCAGGGTCAATGAGCAGTTCTTC.

V is TRBV18 and J is TRBJ1-3, with 8 bases that match TRBD1. Germline V lookup: CDR1 KGHSH, CDR2 LQKENI. Germline trimming cut 6 bases from V and 8 bases from J; bases unmatched to any gene: 6. There are 13 residues in the CDR3. The CDR3 is CASSRGQGDTIYF. CDR3 bases: TGTGCCAGCTCTCGCGGACAGGGAGACACCATATATTTT.

This chain joins TRBV7-9 and TRBJ1-1; D possibly corresponds to TRBD1 (6 bases). This CDR3 is built from 15 residues. V lost 5 bases and J lost 5, with 18 bases in between. Germline V gene data show CDR1 as SEHNR and CDR2 as FQNEAQ (reference sequence). CDR3 amino acids: CASSPPGGAGTEAFF. The CDR3 DNA reads as TGTGCCAGCAGCCCCCCGGGGGGGGCAGGAACTGAAGCTTTCTTT.

Only a few counts were recorded for this clone. V usage is TRBV27 and J usage is TRBJ2-1; TRBD2 matches at 7 bases. Germline V gives CDR1 MNHEY, CDR2 SMNVEV (reference sequence). V trimming: 1 base; J trimming: 5 bases; junction bases outside the gene matches: 8. There are 16 residues in the CDR3. Here the CDR3 DNA reads TGTGCCAGCAGTTTATTTATGGGCGGGGGAGACAATGAGCAGTTCTTC. This translates into CASSLFMGGGDNEQFF.

J is TRBJ2-7 and V is TRBV5-6, with 7 bases aligning to TRBD1. V lost 3 bases, J lost 1 base, and 13 bases stayed unmatched. CDR1 and CDR2 (germline): SGHDT, YYEEEE. The CDR3 runs to 17 residues. The CDR3 region has the DNA TGTGCCAGCAGCTCCAGAGGGACAGCTGCTATATCCTACGAGCAGTACTTC. This codes for CASSSRGTAAISYEQYF.

A few counts support this clone. The chain joins TRBV7-2 to TRBJ2-3; D is ambiguous. The germline V gene encodes CDR1 SGHTA and CDR2 FQGNSA. CDR3 length: 15 residues. The V gene lost 4 bases and the J gene lost 3 bases, with 14 bases spanning the gap. In nucleotides, the CDR3 is TGTGCCAGCAGCTCGTCGTATCTGTCGACAGATACGCAGTATTTT. As protein: CASSSSYLSTDTQYF.

The rearrangement uses TRBV9 and TRBJ1-5; possible D gene TRBD1, 6 bases. The CDR3 is 15 amino acids. From germline, CDR1 is SGDLS and CDR2 YYNGEE. V was shortened by 3 bases and J by 7 bases, with 17 bases between the two germline ends. The CDR3 spells CASSEGGGFGQPQHF. The CDR3, as DNA: TGTGCCAGCAGCGAGGGAGGGGGTTTTGGGCAGCCCCAGCATTTT.

The chain carries TRBV27 and TRBJ1-1; TRBD1 is a possible D gene (6 bases). Germline CDR1 is MNHEY and CDR2 is SMNVEV (reference sequence). Trimming left V 2 bases short and J 1 base short, with 14 bases between. This CDR3 contains 16 residues. For the CDR3, the DNA is TGTGCCAGCAGTTTACAGACAGGTGGTCAGAACACTGAAGCTTTCTTT. It encodes CASSLQTGGQNTEAFF.

V is TRBV30 and J is TRBJ2-3; tentative D call: TRBD2 (5 bases). Looked up from germline, CDR1 is GTSNPN and CDR2 is SVGIG (reference sequence). V lost 3 bases and J 5 bases, leaving 9 bases between the germline ends. The CDR3 has 12 amino acids. This chain's CDR3 is CAWSPSGDTQYF. The CDR3 DNA is TGTGCCTGGAGCCCGAGCGGAGATACGCAGTATTTT.

This chain joins TRBV6-5 and TRBJ1-5; D is uncertain. V lost 0 bases and J lost 0, with 6 bases in between. This CDR3 is built from 15 residues. Germline CDR1 reads MNHEY; CDR2 reads SVGAGI. DNA of the CDR3: TGTGCCAGCAGTTACTCAGGAGATAGCAATCAGCCCCAGCATTTT. This encodes CASSYSGDSNQPQHF.

The V and J genes are TRBV2 and TRBJ2-7, with a weak D call TRBD1 (5 bases). Trimming cost V 7 bases and J 4 bases, with 11 bases left between them. The CDR3 runs 12 residues. Germline CDR1 and CDR2: SNHLY and FYNNEI. The CDR3 DNA is TGTGCCAGCAACTCAGGGATGTACGAGCAGTACTTC. Its protein product is CASNSGMYEQYF.

The chain couples TRBV14 to TRBJ1-2; unclear D gene. The germline CDR1 and CDR2 sequences are SGHDN and FVKESK. CDR3 length: 16 amino acids. V was cut by 1 base and J by 2 bases, with 14 bases left in between. The CDR3 nucleotides read TGTGCCAGCAGCCAAGCCATAGCTCCCGCCAACTATGGCTACACCTTC. Protein sequence: CASSQAIAPANYGYTF. Supplemented by reference TRBV14 and TRBJ1-2, the full variable domain reads EAGVTQFPSHSVIEKGQTVTLRCDPISGHDNLYWYRRVMGKEIKFLLHFVKESKQDESGMPNNRFLAERTGGTYSTLKVQPAELEDSGVYFCASSQAIAPANYGYTFGSGTRLTVV.

The chain couples TRBV6-1 to TRBJ1-1, with 7 nucleotides matching TRBD1. CDR1 is MNHNS and CDR2 is SASEGT in the germline V gene. V lost 5 bases to trimming and J lost 4 bases; unmatched junction nucleotides: 10. This CDR3 has 15 amino acids. CDR3 nucleotide sequence: TGTGCCAGCAGTTTTAAGACAGGGCTGTTCACTGAAGCTTTCTTT. It is translated as CASSFKTGLFTEAFF.